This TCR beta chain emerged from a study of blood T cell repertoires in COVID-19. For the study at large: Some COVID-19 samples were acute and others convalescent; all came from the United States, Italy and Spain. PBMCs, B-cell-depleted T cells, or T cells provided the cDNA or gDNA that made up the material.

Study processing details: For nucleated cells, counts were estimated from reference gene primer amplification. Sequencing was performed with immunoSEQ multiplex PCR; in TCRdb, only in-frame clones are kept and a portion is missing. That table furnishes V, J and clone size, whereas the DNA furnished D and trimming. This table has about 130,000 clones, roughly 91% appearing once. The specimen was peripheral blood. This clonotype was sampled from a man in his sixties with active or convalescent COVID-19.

The CDR3 coding sequence is TGTGCCAGCGCAGTGAGAGGTGATACGCAGTATTTT. Translated: CASAVRGDTQYF. The chain carries TRBV2 and TRBJ2-3; D unresolved. The V end lost 8 bases, the J end lost 6 bases, and 12 bases lay between the germline ends. The CDR3 is 12 amino acids. Germline CDR1 and CDR2: SNHLY and FYNNEI.